Sequencing of this T cell receptor (beta chain) was carried out in a study of T-cell reconstitution after alpha-beta-depleted transplantation in children. Construction of the TCRbeta library involved unique molecular identifiers. TCRdb recomputed calls from the PCR reads with MiXCR, one row per CDR3 protein. The sample gives under 350,000 distinct CDR3 sequences, more than 9% of which show up once; over 9% is in the top ten. Only a few counts were recorded for this clonotype. Sequences were derived from PBMCs from the stem cell graft donor, sampled from the stem cell graft. The receptor's source is a human donor who donated a stem cell graft to a child with SCID.

CDR3 DNA: TGTGCCAGCAGCTTAGAGGGCCGGGGACAGGGGGCGAGGGAGCAGTACTTC. Protein sequence: CASSLEGRGQGAREQYF. This rearrangement joins TRBV11-2 to TRBJ2-7; 12 bases map to TRBD1. The trim removed 0 bases at V and 7 bases at J, leaving 10 bases unmatched. In germline, CDR1 is SGHAT, CDR2 FQNNGV. The CDR3 consists of 17 residues.